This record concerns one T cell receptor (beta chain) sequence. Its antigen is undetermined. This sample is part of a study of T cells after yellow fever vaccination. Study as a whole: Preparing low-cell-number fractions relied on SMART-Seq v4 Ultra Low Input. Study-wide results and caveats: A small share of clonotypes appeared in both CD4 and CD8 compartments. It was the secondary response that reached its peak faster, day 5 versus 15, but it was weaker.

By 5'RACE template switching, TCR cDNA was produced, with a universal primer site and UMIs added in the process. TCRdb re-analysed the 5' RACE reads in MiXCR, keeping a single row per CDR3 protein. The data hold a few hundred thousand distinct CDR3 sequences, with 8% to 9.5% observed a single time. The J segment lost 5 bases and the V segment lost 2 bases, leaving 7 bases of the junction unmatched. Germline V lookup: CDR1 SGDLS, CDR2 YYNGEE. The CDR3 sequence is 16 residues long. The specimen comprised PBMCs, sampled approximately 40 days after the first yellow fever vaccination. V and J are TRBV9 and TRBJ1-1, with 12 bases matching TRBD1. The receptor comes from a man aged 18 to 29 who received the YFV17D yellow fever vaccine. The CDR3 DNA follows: TGTGCCAGCAGCGTCGGGACAGGGGGCGCGGAGACTGAAGCTTTCTTT. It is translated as CASSVGTGGAETEAFF.